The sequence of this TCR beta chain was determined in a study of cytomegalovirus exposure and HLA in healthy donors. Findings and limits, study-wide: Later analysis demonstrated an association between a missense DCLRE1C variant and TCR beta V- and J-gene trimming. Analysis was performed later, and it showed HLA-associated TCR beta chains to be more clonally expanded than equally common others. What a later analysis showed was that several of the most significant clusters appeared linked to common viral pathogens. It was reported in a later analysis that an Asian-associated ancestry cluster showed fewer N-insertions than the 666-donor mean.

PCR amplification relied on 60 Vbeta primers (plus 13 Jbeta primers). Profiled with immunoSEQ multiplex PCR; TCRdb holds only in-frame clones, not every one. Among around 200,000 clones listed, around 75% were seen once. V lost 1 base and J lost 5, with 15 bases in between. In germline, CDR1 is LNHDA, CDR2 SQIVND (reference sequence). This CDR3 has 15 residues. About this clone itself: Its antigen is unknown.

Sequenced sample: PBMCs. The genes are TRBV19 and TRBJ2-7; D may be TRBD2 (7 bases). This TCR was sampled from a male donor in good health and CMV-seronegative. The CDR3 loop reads CASSIGRRGLNEQYF. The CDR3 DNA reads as TGTGCCAGTAGTATAGGTAGGCGGGGGCTGAACGAGCAGTACTTC.